These T cell receptor beta chains were read from a single sample in a study of blood T cells in healthy people across ages. A single record per CDR3 protein comes from TCRdb applying MiXCR to the 5' RACE reads. The repertoire includes hundreds of thousands of distinct CDR3 sequences, 40% to 50% of them detected once, and around 21% sits in the top ten. The sequencing sample was made of blood. These receptor sequences come from a man aged 55 to 70 in good health. The CDR3 runs from the conserved cysteine through the conserved F or W. D genes are given only for firm matches. Clone size, where shown, is once, few, many, or a class for clones that have expanded.

abundance	d_gene	j_gene	v_gene	CDR3aa	CDR3nt
.	TRBD2	TRBJ2-1	TRBV5-5	CASSRGTSGGASNEQFF	TGTGCCAGCAGCCGAGGGACTAGCGGGGGGGCCTCGAATGAGCAGTTCTTC
.	.	TRBJ1-1	TRBV20-1	CSALGDYTEAFF	TGCAGTGCTCTGGGGGATTACACTGAAGCTTTCTTT
once	.	TRBJ2-2	TRBV12-3/TRBV12-4	CASSRGPDRELFF	TGTGCCAGCAGTCGAGGGCCTGACCGGGAGCTGTTTTTT
.	TRBD1	TRBJ2-7	TRBV9	CASSPARDRVAYEQYF	TGTGCCAGCAGCCCCGCGCGGGACAGGGTCGCCTACGAGCAGTACTTC
.	TRBD1	TRBJ2-7	TRBV20-1	CSARKWDRLDEQYF	TGCAGTGCTAGGAAGTGGGACAGATTGGACGAGCAGTACTTC
.	TRBD2	TRBJ2-1	TRBV7-2	CASSGSGTAYNEQFF	TGTGCCAGCAGCGGAAGCGGGACGGCCTACAATGAGCAGTTCTTC
few	TRBD1	TRBJ1-1	TRBV20-1	CSARDTGGKAFF	TGCAGTGCTAGAGATACAGGGGGCAAAGCTTTCTTT
few	.	TRBJ1-4	TRBV5-1	CASSLARPSIGRTHRPNEKLFF	TGCGCCAGCAGCTTGGCCAGGCCCAGTATCGGTAGGACCCACCGACCTAATGAAAAACTGTTTTTT
.	.	TRBJ2-5	TRBV7-2	CASSLVVGARETQYF	TGTGCCAGCAGCTTAGTCGTGGGGGCCAGAGAGACCCAGTACTTC
.	.	TRBJ2-2	TRBV5-1	CASSWPGILTGELFF	TGCGCCAGCAGCTGGCCGGGAATTCTAACCGGGGAGCTGTTTTTT
.	.	TRBJ1-5	TRBV4-1	CASSQSRLSNQPQHF	TGCGCCAGCAGCCAAAGCAGGTTGAGCAATCAGCCCCAGCATTTT
few	TRBD1	TRBJ2-7	TRBV9	CASSVGQGASYEQYF	TGTGCCAGCAGCGTAGGACAGGGGGCGTCCTACGAGCAGTACTTC
.	.	TRBJ2-7	TRBV10-3	CASRGGSSYVQYF	TGTGCCAGCAGGGGTGGGAGCTCCTACGTGCAGTACTTC
.	TRBD2	TRBJ2-1	TRBV20-1	CSARGGTSGGARYNEQFF	TGCAGTGCTAGAGGGGGGACTAGCGGGGGGGCCCGATACAATGAGCAGTTCTTC
few	.	TRBJ2-2	TRBV27	CASTLTGFTGELFF	TGTGCCAGCACGCTTACAGGGTTCACCGGGGAGCTGTTTTTT
.	TRBD2	TRBJ2-5	TRBV7-9	CASSFVWGLGQETQYF	TGTGCCAGCAGCTTCGTTTGGGGACTAGGCCAAGAGACCCAGTACTTC
.	TRBD2	TRBJ2-3	TRBV13	CASSRSGERTDTQYF	TGTGCCAGCAGCCGGAGCGGGGAACGCACAGATACGCAGTATTTT
.	TRBD1	TRBJ2-1	TRBV7-2	CASSLRTGNNEQFF	TGTGCCAGCAGCTTACGGACAGGGAACAATGAGCAGTTCTTC
few	TRBD2	TRBJ2-1	TRBV5-1	CASSAGLANIYNEQFF	TGCGCCAGCAGCGCAGGACTAGCGAATATCTACAATGAGCAGTTCTTC
.	.	TRBJ1-6	TRBV3-1	CASSQRDANSPLHF	TGTGCCAGCAGCCAACGGGACGCAAATTCACCCCTCCACTTT
.	.	TRBJ2-7	TRBV20-1	CSARLEFWGRSYEQYF	TGCAGTGCTAGGCTCGAGTTTTGGGGGCGTTCTTACGAGCAGTACTTC
.	.	TRBJ1-1	TRBV12-3/TRBV12-4	CASSTLTEAFF	TGTGCCAGCAGTACCTTGACTGAAGCTTTCTTT
few	.	TRBJ2-5	TRBV6-2/TRBV6-3	CASRLLWQETQYF	TGTGCCAGCAGACTCCTTTGGCAAGAGACCCAGTACTTC
few	TRBD1	TRBJ2-5	TRBV20-1	CSAGQGETQYF	TGCAGTGCTGGACAGGGAGAGACCCAGTACTTC
.	.	TRBJ1-5	TRBV2	CASNGGSNNQPQHF	TGTGCCAGCAACGGGGGCTCGAACAATCAGCCCCAGCATTTT
many	TRBD1	TRBJ1-1	TRBV7-9	CASSQGAGVVATEAFF	TGTGCCAGCAGCCAGGGGGCTGGAGTAGTGGCTACTGAAGCTTTCTTT
few	.	TRBJ1-5	TRBV20-1	CSARPGGSNQPQHF	TGCAGTGCTAGACCGGGAGGTAGCAATCAGCCCCAGCATTTT
once	.	TRBJ2-3	TRBV6-6	CASKAPDPTPDTQYF	TGTGCCAGCAAAGCCCCCGACCCCACACCAGATACGCAGTATTTT
.	.	TRBJ2-1	TRBV12-5	CASGSGGGFSYNEQFF	TGTGCTAGTGGTTCCGGTGGCGGATTTTCCTACAATGAGCAGTTCTTC
.	.	TRBJ2-1	TRBV7-9	CASQGGSYNEQFF	TGTGCCAGCCAGGGGGGCTCCTACAATGAGCAGTTCTTC
.	.	TRBJ1-4	TRBV4-1	CAGSRQQGSNEKLFF	TGCGCCGGCAGCCGCCAACAGGGCAGTAATGAAAAACTGTTTTTT
few	TRBD1	TRBJ2-7	TRBV2	CASSFPGTGSYEQYF	TGTGCCAGCAGTTTTCCGGGGACAGGGTCCTACGAGCAGTACTTC
.	.	TRBJ1-4	TRBV27	CASSNKGGEKLFF	TGTGCCAGCAGTAACAAGGGCGGTGAAAAACTGTTTTTT
.	.	TRBJ1-5	TRBV12-3/TRBV12-4	CASRTSGNSNQPQHF	TGTGCCAGCAGGACCAGTGGAAATAGCAATCAGCCCCAGCATTTT
many	.	TRBJ1-1	TRBV5-1	CASSLGPENTEAFF	TGCGCCAGCAGCTTGGGACCGGAGAACACTGAAGCTTTCTTT
many	.	TRBJ1-1	TRBV6-2/TRBV6-3	CASSFVGNEAFF	TGTGCCAGCAGTTTTGTGGGGAATGAAGCTTTCTTT
.	.	TRBJ2-1	TRBV12-3/TRBV12-4	CASSPKAGNEQFF	TGTGCCAGCAGTCCGAAGGCAGGTAATGAGCAGTTCTTC
.	TRBD2	TRBJ2-7	TRBV20-1	CSARVGLAAYEQYF	TGCAGTGCTAGAGTGGGACTAGCCGCCTACGAGCAGTACTTC